The sequence of this TCR beta chain was determined in a study of blood T cells in healthy people across ages. The authors ran a second PCR of about 7 to 12 cycles using a sample-barcoded 5' primer and a J-beta primer mix. TCRdb reprocessed the 5' RACE reads via MiXCR and lists one record per CDR3 protein. The data show around 1,500,000 distinct CDR3 sequences, 42% seen once. Findings and caveats of the study: Diversity of TCR beta per million T cells declined in a roughly linear way with age.

The CDR3 runs 15 residues. Germline V gene data show CDR1 as DFQATT and CDR2 as SNEGSKA (reference sequence). Trimming stripped 0 bases from V and 1 base from J, with 11 bases between. This clonotype was counted between two and nine times. As yet, its antigen is unknown. Input material: blood. The chain links TRBV20-1 to TRBJ2-3; D gene uncertain. The sequence was collected from a woman between 18 and 29 years old in good health. CDR3 nucleotide sequence: TGCAGTGCTAGAGAATTATTTCTCCGCACAGATACGCAGTATTTT. Translating gives CSARELFLRTDTQYF.